This T cell receptor (beta chain) was observed in a study of T cell responses to AZD1222 COVID-19 vaccine. Findings of the study overall: Among those given AZD1222, only five to seven were seropositive at baseline.

J gave up 5 bases and V 1 base, and 7 bases lay outside the gene matches. CDR1 and CDR2 from the germline V gene are LNHDA and SQIVND (reference sequence). The CDR3 loop spans 15 amino acids. In regard to this clone: Its matching antigen is unknown.

The table came from immunoSEQ multiplex PCR; TCRdb's copy has only in-frame clones and leaves some out. The table shows more than 100,000 clones, with approximately 90% occurring only once. V and J are TRBV19 and TRBJ2-5, with 7 bases matching TRBD1. The source material was peripheral blood, sampled on day 0 of AZD1222 vaccination. This receptor was obtained from an adult in good health. In nucleotides, the CDR3 is TGTGCCAGTAGTATAGCCCGACAGGGTCTGGAGACCCAGTACTTC. It is translated as CASSIARQGLETQYF.